This record covers a single TCR beta chain. The data are from a study of T-cell reconstitution after alpha-beta-depleted transplantation in children. A TCRbeta library incorporating unique molecular identifiers was prepared. TCRdb reprocessed the PCR reads via MiXCR and lists one record per CDR3 protein. The table records 400,000 to 500,000 distinct CDR3 sequences, 9.5% to 13% of them present only once. The CDR3 consists of 14 residues. V trimming: 5 bases; J trimming: 6 bases; junction bases outside the gene matches: 9. Germline values: CDR1 SGHRS, CDR2 YFSETQ. The sample here was PBMCs from the stem cell graft donor, taken from the stem cell graft. The V call is TRBV5-1, the J call TRBJ1-1; 8 nucleotides align to TRBD1. This receptor was identified in a human donor who donated a stem cell graft to a child with acute myeloid leukemia. The CDR3, as DNA: TGCGCCAGCAGTTTTGATACAGGGGGACCTGAAGCTTTCTTT. Protein product: CASSFDTGGPEAFF.